The 10 T cell receptor beta chains listed next were all sequenced from one sample in a study of blood T cell repertoires in COVID-19. The data were produced by immunoSEQ multiplex PCR, yet TCRdb's version contains in-frame clones alone and is incomplete. The profile shows 200,000 to 250,000 clones, 80% of them singletons. What was sequenced was peripheral blood. These receptors were obtained from a woman in her 70s with acute or convalescent COVID-19.

The genes are TRBV11-1 and TRBJ2-7; 13 nucleotides match TRBD2. After removal of 4 bases from V and 6 bases from J, the junction contained 6 bases not matched to a gene. The germline gives CDR1 SGHAT, CDR2 FQDESV (reference sequence). The CDR3 covers 15 residues. This CDR3 is CASSSPGLAGFEQYF. The CDR3 DNA reads as TGTGCCAGCAGCTCACCGGGACTAGCGGGATTCGAGCAGTACTTC.

The chain couples TRBV5-1 to TRBJ2-3, with 8 bases matching TRBD1. V trimming: 0 bases; J trimming: 0 bases; junction bases outside the gene matches: 3. Germline assignment: CDR1 SGHRS and CDR2 YFSETQ. The CDR3 spans 16 residues. CDR3 nucleotides: TGCGCCAGCAGCTTGGGACGACAGGGGAGCACAGATACGCAGTATTTT. As protein: CASSLGRQGSTDTQYF. The complete variable domain, with remaining parts taken from reference TRBV5-1 and TRBJ2-3, reads KAGVTQTPRYLIKTRGQQVTLSCSPISGHRSVSWYQQTPGQGLQFLFEYFSETQRNKGNFPGRFSGRQFSNSRSEMNVSTLELGDSALYLCASSLGRQGSTDTQYFGPGTRLTVL.

The V gene is TRBV19, the J gene TRBJ2-1; 7 nucleotides agree with TRBD2. Germline V lookup: CDR1 LNHDA, CDR2 SQIVND (reference sequence). The CDR3 totals 16 residues. The V segment lost 5 bases and the J segment 10 bases; nucleotides outside the gene matches: 17. CDR3 DNA: TGTGCCAGTAGTGCCGCGGGGGAGCGGGCGCCCAGCGAGCAGTTCTTC. Translated: CASSAAGERAPSEQFF.

The chain couples TRBV27 to TRBJ1-5; D is possibly TRBD1 (6 bases). The CDR3 is 15 residues long. Germline-derived CDR1 and CDR2 are MNHEY and SMNVEV (reference sequence). The V end lost 5 bases, the J end lost 2 bases, and 13 bases lay between the germline ends. CDR3 residues: CASSQQGKGNQPQHF. In DNA, the CDR3 is TGTGCCAGCAGTCAACAGGGTAAGGGCAATCAGCCCCAGCATTTT.

The chain employs TRBV21-1 and TRBJ1-5; TRBD1 is the table's D call, not checked against the DNA. TRBV21-1 represents a pseudogene. This CDR3 is built from 21 residues. The CDR3 here is CASSPGWPRQGRQNSNQPQHF. CDR3 bases: TGTGCCAGCAGCCCTGGGTGGCCCCGACAGGGGCGTCAAAATAGCAATCAGCCCCAGCATTTT.

Written as DNA, the CDR3 is TGTGCCAGCTCAGGGGACAGCAACTATGGCTACACCTTC. This encodes CASSGDSNYGYTF. This sequence joins TRBV18 and TRBJ1-2; 7 bases align to TRBD1. V lost 5 bases to trimming and J lost 2 bases; unmatched junction nucleotides: 2. CDR1 and CDR2 from the germline V gene are KGHSH and LQKENI. This CDR3 comprises 13 residues. The entire variable domain, with the rest obtained from reference TRBV18 and TRBJ1-2, is as follows: NAGVMQNPRHLVRRRGQEARLRCSPMKGHSHVYWYRQLPEEGLKFMVYLQKENIIDESGMPKERFSAEFPKEGPSILRIQQVVRGDSAAYFCASSGDSNYGYTFGSGTRLTVV.

V is TRBV28 and J is TRBJ2-1, with 8 bases aligning to TRBD2. The V gene end was trimmed by 6 bases and the J gene end by 5 bases; junction bases not matched to a gene: 12. This CDR3 contains 16 residues. Germline V lookup: CDR1 MDHEN, CDR2 SYDVKM. The CDR3 reads CASSAVGGRLNNEQFF. The CDR3 DNA follows: TGTGCCAGCAGCGCGGTTGGCGGGAGGCTAAACAATGAGCAGTTCTTC.

The V and J genes are TRBV2 and TRBJ2-1, with TRBD2 identical over 9 bases. J gave up 9 bases and V 7 bases, and 25 bases lay outside the gene matches. Looked up from germline, CDR1 is SNHLY and CDR2 is FYNNEI. The CDR3 covers 19 residues. The CDR3 coding sequence is TGTGCCAGCAAGTGGGGCCCTTTTAGCGGGAGTTATAGGCCCGGTGAGCAGTTCTTC. It is translated as CASKWGPFSGSYRPGEQFF.

The chain has TRBV2 and TRBJ2-4; perhaps TRBD1 as D (6 bases). Per germline, CDR1 SNHLY and CDR2 FYNNEI. The germline V and J ends were trimmed by 8 bases and 4 bases, with 18 bases remaining between them. The CDR3 spans 15 residues. The DNA for the CDR3 is TGTGCCAGCCGACTTTCCAGGACAGAGAAAAACATTCAGTACTTC. Translated, it gives CASRLSRTEKNIQYF.

This clone appeared once. The CDR3 reads CAWDRATNEKLFF. In DNA, the CDR3 is TGTGCCTGGGACAGGGCAACTAATGAAAAACTGTTTTTT. J is TRBJ1-4 and V is TRBV30; 7 nucleotides agree with TRBD1. This CDR3 region has 13 residues. Per the germline V gene, CDR1 is GTSNPN and CDR2 is SVGIG (reference sequence). J lost 0 bases, V lost 5 bases, and 0 bases had no gene match.